These 14 T cell receptor beta chains were sequenced from one sample in a study of blood T cell repertoires in COVID-19. Profiling relied on immunoSEQ multiplex PCR, and the TCRdb table lists in-frame clones only, not all of them. The repertoire has more than 200,000 clones, 70% to 90% of them found once; the top ten carry more than 0.55%. Sequencing used peripheral blood. These receptors were obtained from a human donor in a cohort sampled during active COVID-19.

V is TRBV30 and J is TRBJ2-6; D is ambiguous. V lost 5 bases, J lost 0 bases, and 17 bases lay in between. Per germline, CDR1 GTSNPN and CDR2 SVGIG (reference sequence). This CDR3 has 17 residues. The chain's CDR3 is CAWSLRLSSSGANVLTF. In DNA, the CDR3 is TGTGCCTGGTCTCTGAGGTTGTCTAGCTCTGGGGCCAACGTCCTGACTTTC.

This chain links TRBV12-3 or TRBV12-4 with TRBJ2-7; maybe TRBD2 (5 bases). V was pared by 4 bases and J by 3 bases, with 10 bases between. The CDR3 consists of 13 residues. CDR3 sequence reads: CASSSWENYEQYF. CDR3 sequence (DNA): TGTGCCAGCAGTTCGTGGGAGAACTACGAGCAGTACTTC.

This chain connects TRBV27 to TRBJ1-4; D not resolved. This CDR3 spans 12 amino acids. Trimming removed 3 bases at V and 8 bases at J, with 7 bases between. The germline CDR1 and CDR2 sequences are MNHEY and SMNVEV (reference sequence). The CDR3 DNA reads as TGTGCCAGCAGTTTGGGAGGCGAAAAACTGTTTTTT. Translating it yields CASSLGGEKLFF.

The count of this clone is one. The rearrangement joins TRBV5-4 to TRBJ1-4; 9 positions match TRBD1. The CDR3 length is 16 residues. CDR1 is SGHNT, CDR2 YYREEE, per germline (reference sequence). Trimming removed 4 bases from V and 6 bases from J; junction bases left unmatched: 10. DNA for the CDR3: TGTGCCAGCAGCCCCGCCCCACAGGGGGCGGATGAAAAACTGTTTTTT. Translated: CASSPAPQGADEKLFF.

The V and J genes are TRBV12-5 and TRBJ1-2, with 10 bases aligning to TRBD1. Germline CDR1 and CDR2: LGHNT and FRNRAP. This CDR3 comprises 19 residues. J was trimmed by 1 base and V by 2 bases; bases with no gene match: 13. The CDR3 spells CASGLLSGTGERNNYGYTF. The CDR3 DNA reads TGTGCTAGTGGTTTGTTGTCGGGGACAGGGGAAAGGAATAACTATGGCTACACCTTC.

The chain combines TRBV6-5 with TRBJ1-5, with 11 bases fitting TRBD1. V lost 7 bases and J lost 3; bases outside the gene matches: 5. The CDR3 consists of 15 residues. Germline lookup yields CDR1 MNHEY and CDR2 SVGAGI. As DNA, the CDR3 is TGTGCCAGCAAACCGGGACAGGGGGACAATCAGCCCCAGCATTTT. This encodes CASKPGQGDNQPQHF.

The chain joins TRBV30 to TRBJ2-7; a possible D gene is TRBD2 (5 bases). V lost 1 base and J lost 7, with 17 bases in between. This CDR3 is 14 amino acids long. Germline CDR1 and CDR2: GTSNPN and SVGIG (reference sequence). The CDR3 bases are TGTGCCTGGAGTGGCGCTGAGGTATCGGGGGAGCAGTACTTC. It specifies CAWSGAEVSGEQYF. Drawing the rest from reference TRBV30 and TRBJ2-7, the complete variable domain is SQTIHQWPATLVQPVGSPLSLECTVEGTSNPNLYWYRQAAGRGLQLLFYSVGIGQISSEVPQNLSASRPQDRQFILSSKKLLLSDSGFYLCAWSGAEVSGEQYFGPGTRLTVT.

V usage is TRBV10-2 and J usage is TRBJ1-1, with D maybe TRBD1 (5 bases). V was pared by 7 bases and J by 1 base, with 13 bases between. There are 14 residues in the CDR3. CDR1 WSHSY and CDR2 SAAADI come from the germline V gene. As DNA, the CDR3 is TGCGCCAGCAACGGGCAGGGATGGAACACTGAAGCTTTCTTT. It translates to CASNGQGWNTEAFF.

The V and J genes are TRBV5-6 and TRBJ2-7; tentatively, D is TRBD2 (6 bases). CDR3 length equals 13 residues. Germline lookup yields CDR1 SGHDT and CDR2 YYEEEE. The V and J ends lost 4 bases and 1 base respectively, with 9 bases between them. This CDR3 is CASSPGESYEQYF. The CDR3 coding sequence is TGTGCCAGCAGCCCGGGGGAATCCTACGAGCAGTACTTC.

This chain connects TRBV24-1 to TRBJ1-4; D may be TRBD1 (5 bases). In germline, CDR1 is KGHDR, CDR2 SFDVKD. V was clipped by 0 bases and J by 5 bases, with 9 bases between them. The CDR3 is made up of 15 amino acids. CDR3 amino acids: CATSDLTGINEKLFF. CDR3 nucleotides: TGTGCCACCAGTGATTTGACAGGAATCAATGAAAAACTGTTTTTT.

In DNA, the CDR3 is TGCGCCAGCAGCCACGCTGGGGGCCTAGCGGCATCGTACGAGCAGTACTTC. It specifies CASSHAGGLAASYEQYF. The chain couples TRBV4-1 to TRBJ2-7; a possible D gene is TRBD2 (7 bases). Germline V lookup: CDR1 MGHRA, CDR2 YSYEKL. The germline V and J ends were trimmed by 3 bases and 4 bases, with 22 bases remaining between them. The CDR3 has 17 residues.

The chain has TRBV5-6 and TRBJ1-4, with a tentative D call TRBD1 (5 bases). This CDR3 region has 14 residues. Trimming pared 3 bases from V and 6 bases from J, leaving 12 bases between. Germline V CDR1 and CDR2: SGHDT, YYEEEE. CDR3 sequence (DNA): TGTGCCAGCAGCTCGACAGAAGTTTATGAAAAACTGTTTTTT. Amino acids: CASSSTEVYEKLFF.

The V call is TRBV27, the J call TRBJ1-2, with a weak D call TRBD1 (6 bases). The CDR3 consists of 12 residues. Germline CDR1 is MNHEY and CDR2 is SMNVEV (reference sequence). V shed 8 bases and J shed 5 bases, with 12 bases lying between them. The CDR3 here is CASGLRGYGYTF. The CDR3 bases are TGTGCCAGCGGCCTCAGGGGTTATGGCTACACCTTC.

This rearrangement joins TRBV30 to TRBJ2-6, with 8 bases that match TRBD2. CDR3 size: 15 residues. CDR1 and CDR2 from the germline V gene are GTSNPN and SVGIG (reference sequence). V lost 5 bases to trimming and J lost 2 bases; unmatched junction nucleotides: 5. CDR3 coding DNA: TGTGCCTGGTTAGGCGGGGGGCCTGGGGCCAACGTCCTGACTTTC. Encoded protein: CAWLGGGPGANVLTF.